One T cell receptor beta chain is described in this entry. Clones were sequenced by immunoSEQ multiplex PCR, and TCRdb holds only the in-frame ones, with some missing. The data show some 62,000 clones, 88% seen once. The data derive from a study of blood T cell repertoires in COVID-19. V lost 1 base and J 10 bases, leaving 10 bases between the germline ends. The CDR3 runs to 12 residues. From germline, CDR1 is SGHTA and CDR2 FQGNSA. This receptor was identified in a human donor in a cohort sampled during active COVID-19. The sample was peripheral blood. This rearrangement joins TRBV7-2 to TRBJ1-1; tentative D call: TRBD1 (5 bases). CDR3: CASSLGLTAAFF. The DNA for the CDR3 is TGTGCCAGCAGCTTAGGATTGACAGCAGCTTTCTTT.